Below are 31 T cell receptor beta chains sequenced from a single sample in a study of response to subunit inactivated influenza vaccine. TCRdb re-derived calls from the RT-PCR reads in MiXCR, one entry per CDR3 protein. The data hold fewer than 700,000 distinct CDR3 sequences, with roughly 13% observed a single time. Source: PBMCs from blood, taken roughly 46 days after vaccination. The receptors here all came from a man aged 45-65 years who received an inactivated influenza vaccine.

This clonotype was picked up many times. The rearrangement uses TRBV29-1 and TRBJ2-1, with 11 bases fitting TRBD1. V gave up 6 bases and J gave up 6 bases; unmatched junction bases: 16. Germline CDR1 SQVTM, CDR2 ANQGSEA. The CDR3 totals 17 residues. Here the CDR3 reads CSVQRIYSGQGGNEQFF. The CDR3 nucleotides read TGCAGCGTGCAACGAATTTACTCGGGACAGGGGGGCAATGAGCAGTTCTTC.

This clonotype was observed at least ten times. The J gene is TRBJ2-5, the V gene TRBV14, with 9 bases that match TRBD2. There are 19 residues in the CDR3. CDR1 and CDR2 (germline): SGHDN, FVKESK. Trimming cost V 1 base and J 4 bases; bases outside gene matches: 16. The CDR3 DNA reads as TGTGCCAGCAGCCAAGCCCTCGGACTAGCGTCGGGACCAAGAGAGACCCAGTACTTC. Translated: CASSQALGLASGPRETQYF.

The chain recombines TRBV11-2 with TRBJ2-1; 8 bases align to TRBD1. The germline V gene has CDR1 SGHAT and CDR2 FQNNGV. J gave up 5 bases and V 3 bases, and 3 bases lay outside the gene matches. The length of the CDR3 is 14 residues. The CDR3 spells CASSLDRVHNEQFF. As DNA, the CDR3 is TGTGCCAGCAGCTTGGACAGGGTCCACAATGAGCAGTTCTTC.

Only a few counts were recorded for this clonotype. The chain couples TRBV20-1 to TRBJ2-4; 11 bases line up with TRBD2. Trimming cost V 7 bases and J 8 bases; bases outside gene matches: 13. The CDR3 extends over 15 amino acids. In germline, CDR1 is DFQATT, CDR2 SNEGSKA (reference sequence). For the CDR3, the DNA is TGCAGTGGGGTCGGGGTAGCTAGCGGGGGGCACATTCAGTACTTC. Amino acid sequence: CSGVGVASGGHIQYF.

The CDR3 DNA sequence: TGTGCCAGCAGCCAGGACAGGGTATCAAACTATGGCTACACCTTC. Translation gives CASSQDRVSNYGYTF. The V and J genes are TRBV11-2 and TRBJ1-2, with 8 positions matching TRBD1. The ends lost 5 bases at V and 2 bases at J; junction bases unmatched: 7. Per the germline V gene, CDR1 is SGHAT and CDR2 is FQNNGV. There are 15 residues in the CDR3.

This clonotype was counted between two and nine times. This chain connects TRBV5-1 to TRBJ2-3; D is perhaps TRBD1 (6 bases). Deletions cut 4 bases from V and 1 base from J, with 16 bases between. This CDR3 comprises 16 residues. Germline CDR1 and CDR2: SGHRS and YFSETQ. CDR3 DNA: TGCGCCAGCAGCGACCTCAGGGGCTCAGGCACAGATACGCAGTATTTT. Protein sequence: CASSDLRGSGTDTQYF. Full variable domain (outside the CDR3, taken from reference TRBV5-1 and TRBJ2-3): KAGVTQTPRYLIKTRGQQVTLSCSPISGHRSVSWYQQTPGQGLQFLFEYFSETQRNKGNFPGRFSGRQFSNSRSEMNVSTLELGDSALYLCASSDLRGSGTDTQYFGPGTRLTVL.

The chain links TRBV9 to TRBJ2-3; possible D gene TRBD1, 5 bases. V lost 0 bases to trimming and J lost 6 bases, with 5 bases between them. Looked up from germline, CDR1 is SGDLS and CDR2 is YYNGEE. This CDR3 has 12 amino acids. The CDR3 reads CASSVAGDTQYF. CDR3 sequence (DNA): TGTGCCAGCAGCGTAGCAGGGGATACGCAGTATTTT.

The rearrangement uses TRBV4-3 and TRBJ2-1; 10 nucleotides match TRBD2. Germline V CDR1 and CDR2: LGHNA, YSLEER. V lost 0 bases, J lost 0 bases, and 11 bases stayed unmatched. The CDR3 runs 20 residues. This chain's CDR3 is CASSQDPSGGPTSSYNEQFF. The DNA for the CDR3 is TGCGCCAGCAGCCAAGATCCTAGCGGGGGCCCCACGAGCTCCTACAATGAGCAGTTCTTC.

This clonotype was counted many times. The gene calls are TRBV10-3 and TRBJ1-5, with D uncertain. The CDR3 is 14 amino acids. Germline lookup yields CDR1 ENHRY and CDR2 SYGVKD. Trimming removed 8 bases at V and 2 bases at J, with 13 bases between. The CDR3 here is CAISQEAGNQPQHF. CDR3 DNA sequence: TGTGCCATCTCCCAGGAGGCGGGCAATCAGCCCCAGCATTTT.

This clonotype showed up just a few times. This rearrangement joins TRBV2 to TRBJ1-1; 9 bases fit TRBD1. J gave up 1 base and V 7 bases, and 4 bases lay outside the gene matches. The germline V gene has CDR1 SNHLY and CDR2 FYNNEI. This CDR3 spans 14 amino acids. For the CDR3, the DNA is TGTGCCAGCAAATGGGACAGGGAGAACACTGAAGCTTTCTTT. Amino acids: CASKWDRENTEAFF. The full variable domain, completed using reference TRBV2 and TRBJ1-1, is EPEVTQTPSHQVTQMGQEVILRCVPISNHLYFYWYRQILGQKVEFLVSFYNNEISEKSEIFDDQFSVERPDGSNFTLKIRSTKLEDSAMYFCASKWDRENTEAFFGQGTRLTVV.

V and J are TRBV6-2 or TRBV6-3 and TRBJ1-5; D ambiguous. In germline, CDR1 is MNHEY, CDR2 SVGEGT. The CDR3 length is 15 residues. V shed 4 bases and J shed 7 bases, with 17 bases lying between them. CDR3 nucleotides: TGTGCCAGCAGTTCCGCAGGCACATTCTCGCAGCCCCAGCATTTT. The encoded protein is CASSSAGTFSQPQHF.

The table lists this clonotype with many counts. The rearrangement uses TRBV24-1 and TRBJ1-1, with 8 positions matching TRBD1. The CDR3 runs to 14 residues. The germline CDR1 and CDR2 sequences are KGHDR and SFDVKD. V dropped 6 bases and J dropped 1; count of bases not matched to a gene: 3. In DNA, the CDR3 is TGTGCCACCAGTAATGGACAGGGGAACACTGAAGCTTTCTTT. As protein: CATSNGQGNTEAFF.

This clonotype occurred a few times. The V call is TRBV5-1, the J call TRBJ1-2, with a weak D call TRBD1 (5 bases). Germline loops: CDR1 SGHRS, CDR2 YFSETQ. Trimming left V 4 bases short and J 3 bases short, with 25 bases between. The CDR3 totals 18 residues. CDR3 loop: CASSPGNLQGAIDYGYTF. The CDR3, as DNA: TGCGCCAGCAGCCCAGGCAACCTACAAGGGGCGATTGACTATGGCTACACCTTC.

A few counts support this clonotype. The chain is built from TRBV20-1 and TRBJ2-1, with 9 bases fitting TRBD1. Germline trimming cut 4 bases from V and 3 bases from J; bases unmatched to any gene: 4. There are 14 residues in the CDR3. Germline V gene data show CDR1 as DFQATT and CDR2 as SNEGSKA (reference sequence). CDR3 sequence reads: CSATGQGNYNEQFF. The CDR3 DNA follows: TGCAGTGCTACGGGACAGGGCAACTACAATGAGCAGTTCTTC.

This clonotype was counted at least ten times. The chain employs TRBV5-6 and TRBJ1-2; TRBD1 matches at 7 bases. This CDR3 region has 14 residues. Germline loops: CDR1 SGHDT, CDR2 YYEEEE. V trimming: 4 bases; J trimming: 1 base; junction bases outside the gene matches: 4. The CDR3 DNA is TGTGCCAGCAGCACGGGACAGCGTAACTATGGCTACACCTTC. The encoded protein is CASSTGQRNYGYTF.

This clonotype was found a few times. V usage is TRBV20-1 and J usage is TRBJ1-1; D gene ambiguous. The CDR3 length is 12 residues. The V gene's germline CDR1 is DFQATT and CDR2 SNEGSKA (reference sequence). V lost 1 base and J 10 bases, leaving 13 bases between the germline ends. DNA of the CDR3: TGCAGTGCTAGAGTGGTCCAGGCTCCAGCTTTCTTT. This translates into CSARVVQAPAFF.

This clonotype showed up many times. The chain couples TRBV21-1 to TRBJ2-3; whether TRBD2, the table's D call, matches the DNA was not checked. TRBV21-1 is flagged as a pseudogene. The CDR3 covers 16 residues. The CDR3 region has the DNA TGTGCCAGCAGCATCTACCCGGGACTCGGCACAGATACGCAGTATTTT. Encoded protein: CASSIYPGLGTDTQYF.

This clonotype was counted many times. V is TRBV11-2 and J is TRBJ2-5; 11 bases align to TRBD1. After removal of 3 bases from V and 5 bases from J, the junction contained 5 bases not matched to a gene. The length of the CDR3 is 15 residues. Germline assignment: CDR1 SGHAT and CDR2 FQNNGV. This chain's CDR3 is CASSLMGQGGETQYF. CDR3 nucleotides: TGTGCCAGCAGCTTGATGGGACAGGGGGGTGAGACCCAGTACTTC.

The V call is TRBV6-1, the J call TRBJ2-2, with TRBD2 matching over 11 bases. Germline V CDR1 and CDR2: MNHNS, SASEGT. V was pared by 7 bases and J by 4 bases, with 2 bases of the junction left unmatched. The CDR3 extends over 14 amino acids. CDR3 nucleotides: TGTGCCAGCAAACTAGCGGGAGTCACCGGGGAGCTGTTTTTT. Its protein product is CASKLAGVTGELFF.

The chain links TRBV5-1 to TRBJ1-3; TRBD1 is a possible D gene (5 bases). Trimming removed 1 base from V and 9 bases from J, with 17 bases in between. Germline CDR1 is SGHRS and CDR2 is YFSETQ. The CDR3 spans 15 residues. The CDR3 DNA is TGCGCCAGCAGCTTGATGTCCGGGGCCCAGAGCACCATATATTTT. It yields the protein CASSLMSGAQSTIYF.

The sample holds a few counts of this clonotype. CDR3 residues: CASKLGTNTGELFF. CDR3 nucleotide sequence: TGTGCCAGCAAGCTGGGAACTAACACCGGGGAGCTGTTTTTT. The gene calls are TRBV7-2 and TRBJ2-2, with D uncertain. Germline-derived CDR1 and CDR2 are SGHTA and FQGNSA. V lost 7 bases to trimming and J lost 2 bases, with 11 bases between them. The CDR3 is 14 residues long.

This chain links TRBV20-1 with TRBJ1-5; D is unclear. Germline V lookup: CDR1 DFQATT, CDR2 SNEGSKA (reference sequence). With 2 bases removed from V and 4 bases from J, the gap between germline ends came to 6 bases. This CDR3 region has 12 residues. Here the CDR3 reads CSARFGNQPQHF. The CDR3 DNA reads as TGCAGTGCTAGATTCGGGAATCAGCCCCAGCATTTT.

This clonotype has just a few counts. This rearrangement joins TRBV28 to TRBJ2-2; no firm D call. From germline, CDR1 is MDHEN and CDR2 SYDVKM. The CDR3 is 13 residues long. The V end was cut by 9 bases, the J end by 2 bases, with 10 bases between. Here the CDR3 reads CASPDGNTGELFF. In nucleotides, the CDR3 is TGTGCCAGTCCCGACGGAAACACCGGGGAGCTGTTTTTT.

V is TRBV7-8 and J is TRBJ2-3, with D tentatively TRBD2 (6 bases). Trimming left V 5 bases short and J 4 bases short, with 16 bases between. Per the germline V gene, CDR1 is SGHVS and CDR2 is FQNEAQ. The CDR3 covers 15 residues. This CDR3 reads CASSTLEGGSDTQYF. The DNA for the CDR3 is TGTGCCAGCAGCACTCTCGAGGGAGGATCAGATACGCAGTATTTT.

A word on this clonotype: At one boundary the junction diverges from the germline segment, which might be a read error. The gene calls are TRBV7-8 and TRBJ1-4; 7 bases match TRBD1. Per germline, CDR1 SGHVS and CDR2 FQNEAQ. The CDR3 is made up of 14 amino acids. The DNA of the CDR3 is TGTGCCAGCAGCTTGGGACAGAGTCGTGAACAACTGTTTTTT. It encodes CASSLGQSREQLFF.

As to this clonotype: A clone one base away is much larger, so this may be a read error. This CDR3 is missing its conserved last phenylalanine or tryptophan, likely due to a read error. This sequence joins TRBV20-1 and TRBJ2-3; 9 bases line up with TRBD2. There are 17 residues in the CDR3. CDR1 and CDR2 (germline): DFQATT, SNEGSKA (reference sequence). Trimming cost V 3 bases and J 2 bases; bases outside gene matches: 12. The CDR3: CSASSRGGAYSTDTQYS. The CDR3 DNA reads TGCAGTGCTAGTAGCCGCGGGGGGGCCTATTCCACAGATACGCAGTATTCT.

Only a few counts were recorded for this clonotype. In DNA form, the CDR3 reads TGCGCCAGCAGTGAGTCTAAGGCGGCAGCGAACACCGGGGAGCTGTTTTTT. This encodes CASSESKAAANTGELFF. V is TRBV10-2 and J is TRBJ2-2; D is undetermined. Germline values: CDR1 WSHSY, CDR2 SAAADI. V was cut by 0 bases and J by 0 bases, with 11 bases left in between. This CDR3 contains 17 residues.

This clonotype was seen more than once but under ten times. This rearrangement joins TRBV12-3 or TRBV12-4 to TRBJ2-3, with D perhaps TRBD2 (5 bases). The CDR3 is 13 residues long. Trimming took off 3 bases at V and 5 bases at J, with 9 bases between the two ends. The CDR3 here is CASSFEAGDTQYF. CDR3 DNA sequence: TGTGCCAGCAGTTTTGAGGCGGGAGATACGCAGTATTTT.

The V call is TRBV12-3 or TRBV12-4, the J call TRBJ2-7; TRBD2 is a possible D gene (5 bases). V lost 2 bases and J lost 4, with 15 bases in between. The CDR3 is made up of 15 amino acids. The chain's CDR3 is CASSLILASEYEQYF. The CDR3 DNA reads as TGTGCCAGCAGTTTAATCCTAGCTTCCGAGTACGAGCAGTACTTC.

This clonotype was counted between two and nine times. The chain recombines TRBV7-7 with TRBJ2-2; D is ambiguous. The CDR3 length is 13 residues. Germline V CDR1 and CDR2: SSHAT, FNYEAQ (reference sequence). V was trimmed by 5 bases and J by 5 bases, leaving 9 bases between them. The CDR3 DNA follows: TGTGCCAGCAGCCCCCAGTGGACCGGGGAGCTGTTTTTT. This gives the protein CASSPQWTGELFF. The full variable domain, completed using reference TRBV7-7 and TRBJ2-2, is GAGVSQSPRYKVTKRGQDVTLRCDPISSHATLYWYQQALGQGPEFLTYFNYEAQPDKSGLPSDRFSAERPEGSISTLTIQRTEQRDSAMYRCASSPQWTGELFFGEGSRLTVL.

This clonotype was seen only a few times. This sequence joins TRBV6-5 and TRBJ2-1, with D unclear. The ends were cut back, 8 bases at V and 10 bases at J, with 9 bases in the middle. Germline V gene data show CDR1 as MNHEY and CDR2 as SVGAGI. The CDR3 has 10 amino acids. The CDR3: CASGRREQFF. CDR3 in DNA: TGTGCCAGCGGACGTCGGGAGCAGTTCTTC.